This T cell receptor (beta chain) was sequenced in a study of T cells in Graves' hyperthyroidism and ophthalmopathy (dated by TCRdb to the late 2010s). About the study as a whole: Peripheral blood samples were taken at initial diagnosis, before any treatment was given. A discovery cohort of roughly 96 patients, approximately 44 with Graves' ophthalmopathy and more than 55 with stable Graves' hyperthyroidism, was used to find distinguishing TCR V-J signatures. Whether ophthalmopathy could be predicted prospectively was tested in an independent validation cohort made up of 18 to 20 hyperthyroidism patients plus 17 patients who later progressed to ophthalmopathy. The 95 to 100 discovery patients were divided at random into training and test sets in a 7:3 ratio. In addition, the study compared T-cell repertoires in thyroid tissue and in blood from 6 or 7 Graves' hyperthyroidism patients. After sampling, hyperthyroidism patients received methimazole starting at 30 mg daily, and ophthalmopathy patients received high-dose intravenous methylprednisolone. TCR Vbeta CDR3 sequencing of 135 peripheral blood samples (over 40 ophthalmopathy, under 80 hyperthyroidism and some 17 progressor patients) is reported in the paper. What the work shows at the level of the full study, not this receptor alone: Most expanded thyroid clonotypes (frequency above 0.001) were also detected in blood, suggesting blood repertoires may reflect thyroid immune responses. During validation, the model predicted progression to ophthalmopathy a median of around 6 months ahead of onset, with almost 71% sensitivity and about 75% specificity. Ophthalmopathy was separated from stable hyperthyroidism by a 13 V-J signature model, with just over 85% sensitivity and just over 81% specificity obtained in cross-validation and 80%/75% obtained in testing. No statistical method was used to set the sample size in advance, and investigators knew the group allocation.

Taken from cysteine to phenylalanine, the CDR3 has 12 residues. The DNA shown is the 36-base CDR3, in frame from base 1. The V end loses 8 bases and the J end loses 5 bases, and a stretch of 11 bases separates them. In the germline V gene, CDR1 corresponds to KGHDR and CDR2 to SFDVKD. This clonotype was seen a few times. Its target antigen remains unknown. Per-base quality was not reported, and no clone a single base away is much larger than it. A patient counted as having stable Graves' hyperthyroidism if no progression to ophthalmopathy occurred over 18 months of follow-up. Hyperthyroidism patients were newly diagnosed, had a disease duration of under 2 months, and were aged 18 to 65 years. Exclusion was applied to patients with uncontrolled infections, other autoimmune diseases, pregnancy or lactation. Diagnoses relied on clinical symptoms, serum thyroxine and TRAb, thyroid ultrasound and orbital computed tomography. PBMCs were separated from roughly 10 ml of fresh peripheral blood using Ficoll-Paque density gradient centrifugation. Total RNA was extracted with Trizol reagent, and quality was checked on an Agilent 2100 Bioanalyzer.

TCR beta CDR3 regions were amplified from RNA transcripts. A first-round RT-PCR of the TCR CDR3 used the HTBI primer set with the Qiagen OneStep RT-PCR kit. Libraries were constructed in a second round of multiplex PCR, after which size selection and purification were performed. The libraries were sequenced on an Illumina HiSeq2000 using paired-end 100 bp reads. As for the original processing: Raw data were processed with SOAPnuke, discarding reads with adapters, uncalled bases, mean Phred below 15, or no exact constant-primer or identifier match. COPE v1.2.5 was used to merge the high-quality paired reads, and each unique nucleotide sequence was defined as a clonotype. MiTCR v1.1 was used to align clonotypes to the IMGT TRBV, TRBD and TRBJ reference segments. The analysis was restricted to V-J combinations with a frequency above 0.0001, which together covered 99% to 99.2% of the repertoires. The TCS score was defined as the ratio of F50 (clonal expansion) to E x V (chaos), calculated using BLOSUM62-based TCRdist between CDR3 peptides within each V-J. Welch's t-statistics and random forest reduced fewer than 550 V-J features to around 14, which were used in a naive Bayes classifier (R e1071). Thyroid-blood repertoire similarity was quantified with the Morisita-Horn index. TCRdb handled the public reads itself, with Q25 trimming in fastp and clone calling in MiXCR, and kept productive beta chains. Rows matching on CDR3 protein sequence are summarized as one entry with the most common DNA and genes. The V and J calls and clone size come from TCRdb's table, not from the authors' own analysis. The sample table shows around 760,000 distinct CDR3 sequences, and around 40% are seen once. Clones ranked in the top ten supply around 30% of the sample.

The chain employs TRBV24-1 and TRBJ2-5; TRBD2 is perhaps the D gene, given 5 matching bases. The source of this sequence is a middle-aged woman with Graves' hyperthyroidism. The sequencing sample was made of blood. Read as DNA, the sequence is TGTGCCACCACTAGCTTTCGGGAGACCCAGTACTTC. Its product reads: CATTSFRETQYF.